The rows below give T cell receptor beta chains drawn from one sample of a study of human T cells and chemical hapten exposure. MiXCR, applied by TCRdb to the RACE reads, yields one record per CDR3 protein. The sample yields about 290,000 distinct CDR3 sequences, about 7.7% seen once. Specimen: whole blood, collected in connection with sensitization to the hapten diphenylcyclopropenone (DPC). All receptors come from a man between 18 and 29 years old with alopecia areata. Some clones in this sample may be carry-over from other donors' samples. The CDR3 runs from the conserved cysteine through the conserved F or W. D genes are given only for firm matches. A row's size may be missing; if present it is once, few, many or a size class.

CDR3 | DNA | V | D | length | size | J
CASSLLLSGELFF | TGTGCCAGCAGTTTACTTTTGAGCGGGGAGCTGTTTTTT | TRBV27 | . | 13 | many | TRBJ2-2
CASRDNSNQPQHF | TGTGCCAGCAGGGACAACAGCAATCAGCCCCAGCATTTT | TRBV27 | . | 13 | . | TRBJ1-5
CSARDSFRTSSYNEQFF | TGCAGTGCTAGAGATTCCTTCAGGACTAGTAGTTATAATGAGCAGTTCTTC | TRBV20-1 | TRBD2 | 17 | few | TRBJ2-1
CASSEMWYKAGAPLHF | TGTGCCAGCAGTGAAATGTGGTACAAGGCCGGAGCGCCCCTCCACTTT | TRBV6-1 | . | 16 | . | TRBJ1-6
CASRRTSGTGELFF | TGTGCCAGTAGGAGGACTAGCGGCACCGGGGAGCTGTTTTTT | TRBV19 | TRBD2 | 14 | . | TRBJ2-2
CASSQGGEGEEAFF | TGTGCCAGCAGCCAAGGAGGTGAGGGCGAAGAAGCTTTCTTT | TRBV3-1 | . | 14 | many | TRBJ1-1
CASSPGQGYAYEQYF | TGTGCCAGCAGTCCGGGACAGGGATACGCCTACGAGCAGTACTTC | TRBV12-3/TRBV12-4 | TRBD1 | 15 | . | TRBJ2-7
CAGSFRSTYEQYF | TGTGCCGGCAGCTTCCGGAGTACCTACGAGCAGTACTTC | TRBV6-2/TRBV6-3 | . | 13 | few | TRBJ2-7
CSAGQGATEAFF | TGCAGCGCCGGACAGGGGGCTACTGAAGCTTTCTTT | TRBV29-1 | TRBD1 | 12 | many | TRBJ1-1
CASSDTGGSYEQYF | TGTGCCAGCAGTGACACAGGGGGCTCATACGAGCAGTACTTC | TRBV6-1 | TRBD1 | 14 | . | TRBJ2-7
CASSPSSETYNSPLHF | TGCGCCAGCAGCCCATCGAGTGAAACCTATAATTCACCCCTCCACTTT | TRBV4-3 | . | 16 | few | TRBJ1-6
CASVGGAGNTIYF | TGTGCCAGCGTTGGGGGGGCTGGAAACACCATATATTTT | TRBV12-3/TRBV12-4 | . | 13 | many | TRBJ1-3
CAISQGDYGYTF | TGTGCCATCAGTCAGGGTGACTATGGCTACACCTTC | TRBV10-3 | . | 12 | many | TRBJ1-2
CSVLAGADTQYF | TGCAGCGTTTTGGCGGGTGCAGATACGCAGTATTTT | TRBV29-1 | . | 12 | few | TRBJ2-3
CASSYGTGRNEKLFF | TGTGCCAGCAGTTACGGGACAGGCCGAAATGAAAAACTGTTTTTT | TRBV6-6 | TRBD1 | 15 | many | TRBJ1-4
CASRNGGITDTQYF | TGTGCCAGCAGGAACGGGGGGATCACAGATACGCAGTATTTT | TRBV12-3/TRBV12-4 | TRBD2 | 14 | . | TRBJ2-3
CAISPPPYRREYYGYTF | TGTGCCATCAGTCCCCCCCCATATAGAAGGGAGTACTATGGCTACACCTTC | TRBV10-3 | . | 17 | few | TRBJ1-2
CASTTREGSNSPLHF | TGTGCCAGCACAACGAGGGAGGGGTCCAATTCACCCCTCCACTTT | TRBV5-6 | . | 15 | . | TRBJ1-6
CASSSRSGDRPTDTQYF | TGCGCCAGCAGCAGTCGATCAGGGGACCGTCCCACAGATACGCAGTATTTT | TRBV5-1 | . | 17 | . | TRBJ2-3
CSVFGRQVLRGAPSHEQYF | TGCAGCGTTTTCGGTCGACAGGTCTTGCGGGGGGCCCCTTCGCACGAGCAGTACTTC | TRBV29-1 | TRBD2 | 19 | many | TRBJ2-7
CSVADPQGNEQFF | TGCAGCGTTGCGGACCCGCAGGGCAATGAGCAGTTCTTC | TRBV29-1 | . | 13 | . | TRBJ2-1
CASSYSSPTYNEQFF | TGTGCCAGCAGTTACTCTTCCCCGACATACAATGAGCAGTTCTTC | TRBV6-5 | . | 15 | few | TRBJ2-1
CASSRQAYGYTF | TGTGCCAGCAGCCGCCAGGCGTATGGCTACACCTTC | TRBV12-3/TRBV12-4 | . | 12 | . | TRBJ1-2
CASSVDTSNTIYF | TGTGCCAGCAGCGTAGACACGAGCAACACCATATATTTT | TRBV9 | . | 13 | . | TRBJ1-3
CSARSPERGMNTEAFF | TGCAGTGCTAGATCCCCCGAACGGGGAATGAACACTGAAGCTTTCTTT | TRBV20-1 | . | 16 | few | TRBJ1-1
CSAGDRSGNTIYF | TGCAGTGCGGGGGATAGGTCTGGAAACACCATATATTTT | TRBV20-1 | . | 13 | many | TRBJ1-3
CASSSGAFYNSPLHF | TGTGCCAGCAGTTCAGGGGCGTTCTATAATTCACCCCTCCACTTT | TRBV27 | . | 15 | few | TRBJ1-6
CASSLGDPTYTEAFF | TGCGCCAGCAGCCTCGGAGACCCAACGTACACTGAAGCTTTCTTT | TRBV4-3 | . | 15 | . | TRBJ1-1
CASSHAGTGGEIGNQPQHF | TGTGCCAGCAGTCACGCCGGGACAGGGGGCGAGATTGGCAATCAGCCCCAGCATTTT | TRBV6-2/TRBV6-3 | TRBD1 | 19 | few | TRBJ1-5
CASSQNGQTGSLHF | TGTGCCAGCAGCCAAAACGGACAGACCGGATCCCTCCACTTT | TRBV14 | . | 14 | many | TRBJ1-6
CASSLGVRDNEKLFF | TGTGCCAGCAGCTTAGGGGTCAGGGATAATGAAAAACTGTTTTTT | TRBV7-2 | . | 15 | many | TRBJ1-4
CASSESRERNSPLHF | TGTGCCAGCAGTGAATCCAGGGAACGAAATTCACCCCTCCACTTT | TRBV6-4 | . | 15 | few | TRBJ1-6
CATSRFTEPLSADTQYF | TGTGCCACCAGCAGATTTACTGAGCCCCTCTCGGCTGATACGCAGTATTTT | TRBV15 | . | 17 | few | TRBJ2-3
CASILRGTQYF | TGTGCCAGCATCCTTAGGGGGACCCAGTACTTC | TRBV7-3 | . | 11 | . | TRBJ2-5
CASSTQGADTQYF | TGTGCCAGCAGTACTCAGGGGGCAGATACGCAGTATTTT | TRBV28 | TRBD1 | 13 | . | TRBJ2-3
CASSQESGNPPDTQYF | TGTGCCAGCAGCCAAGAATCGGGGAATCCCCCAGATACGCAGTATTTT | TRBV3-1 | . | 16 | . | TRBJ2-3
CASSPRTSGGANEQFF | TGTGCCAGCAGCCCCCGGACTAGCGGGGGGGCCAATGAGCAGTTCTTC | TRBV9 | TRBD2 | 16 | few | TRBJ2-1
CSARPQGQAGNQPQHF | TGCAGTGCTAGGCCTCAGGGACAGGCCGGCAATCAGCCCCAGCATTTT | TRBV20-1 | TRBD1 | 16 | . | TRBJ1-5
CASRDGPRQPQHF | TGTGCCAGCAGGGACGGACCCCGCCAGCCCCAGCATTTT | TRBV2 | . | 13 | many | TRBJ1-5
CASSQDRWGESSPLHF | TGCGCCAGCAGCCAAGATAGGTGGGGAGAGAGTTCACCCCTCCACTTT | TRBV4-3 | . | 16 | many | TRBJ1-6
CSAKKTGLQETQYF | TGCAGTGCTAAAAAGACAGGCCTCCAAGAGACCCAGTACTTC | TRBV20-1 | . | 14 | many | TRBJ2-5
CASSEVPKNTGELFF | TGTGCCAGCAGTGAAGTACCCAAGAACACCGGGGAGCTGTTTTTT | TRBV2 | . | 15 | . | TRBJ2-2
CSASQKRDMEQYF | TGCAGTGCTTCACAAAAGCGGGACATGGAGCAGTACTTC | TRBV20-1 | . | 13 | . | TRBJ2-7
CASSELEGRYEQYF | TGTGCCAGCAGCGAGCTTGAGGGGCGGTACGAGCAGTACTTC | TRBV5-5 | . | 14 | . | TRBJ2-7
CASRQLAKNIQYF | TGTGCCAGTAGACAGCTAGCCAAAAACATTCAGTACTTC | TRBV6-1 | . | 13 | many | TRBJ2-4
CASSLSQGRSTDTQYF | TGTGCCAGCAGCTTGAGTCAAGGGAGGTCCACAGATACGCAGTATTTT | TRBV7-3 | . | 16 | few | TRBJ2-3
CASSMGRGRGREKLFF | TGTGCCAGCAGTATGGGGCGTGGCAGGGGGAGAGAAAAACTGTTTTTT | TRBV12-3/TRBV12-4 | TRBD1 | 16 | many | TRBJ1-4
CSVLVTNSNQPQHF | TGCAGTGTCCTAGTCACAAATAGCAATCAGCCCCAGCATTTT | TRBV20-1 | . | 14 | few | TRBJ1-5
CASSESTTPFYEQYF | TGTGCCAGCAGTGAAAGTACTACCCCCTTCTACGAGCAGTACTTC | TRBV2 | . | 15 | few | TRBJ2-7
CASSLADGGSTDTQYF | TGTGCCAGCAGCTTAGCTGACGGGGGTAGCACAGATACGCAGTATTTT | TRBV7-9 | . | 16 | few | TRBJ2-3
CASSLRVSGNQPQHF | TGTGCCAGCAGTTTAAGGGTAAGCGGCAATCAGCCCCAGCATTTT | TRBV12-3/TRBV12-4 | . | 15 | few | TRBJ1-5
CASSYRLARTEAFF | TGTGCCAGCAGTTACAGACTTGCGCGGACTGAAGCTTTCTTT | TRBV6-5 | . | 14 | . | TRBJ1-1
CASSLLGWTGGETQYF | TGTGCCAGCAGCTTACTAGGCTGGACAGGAGGGGAGACCCAGTACTTC | TRBV7-9 | . | 16 | few | TRBJ2-5
CASSPTGDYGYTF | TGTGCCAGCAGTCCGACAGGGGACTATGGCTACACCTTC | TRBV12-3/TRBV12-4 | TRBD1 | 13 | many | TRBJ1-2
CASSLLTGGRNEQFF | TGTGCCAGCAGTTTACTCACAGGGGGCAGAAATGAGCAGTTCTTC | TRBV28 | TRBD1 | 15 | many | TRBJ2-1
CASSSGTGPYEQYF | TGTGCCAGCAGTTCCGGGACAGGGCCCTACGAGCAGTACTTC | TRBV28 | TRBD1 | 14 | many | TRBJ2-7
CSASGASSYNEQFF | TGCAGTGCTTCGGGGGCGAGCTCCTACAATGAGCAGTTCTTC | TRBV20-1 | . | 14 | . | TRBJ2-1
CASSLHGVISDTQYF | TGTGCCAGCAGCTTACATGGGGTCATATCAGATACGCAGTATTTT | TRBV11-3 | . | 15 | many | TRBJ2-3
CASSFDGVIQYF | TGTGCCAGCAGCTTCGACGGAGTAATTCAGTACTTC | TRBV7-2 | . | 12 | many | TRBJ2-4
CASSVGDRGSATGELFF | TGTGCCAGCAGCGTAGGGGACAGGGGTTCTGCTACCGGGGAGCTGTTTTTT | TRBV9 | TRBD1 | 17 | . | TRBJ2-2